The TCR beta chain described here comes from a study of beta chain features in type 1 diabetes. This clone came up once. As yet, its antigen is unknown. Findings of the study overall: When cDNA is sequenced, cells with high TCR expression could be over-represented.

Every bit of the isolated RNA underwent reverse transcription, so sequencing read expressed TCRB transcripts. Method: immunoSEQ multiplex PCR; TCRdb's copy keeps in-frame clones and lacks some. The profile shows 330,000 or so clones, 15% to 20% of them singletons. The trim removed 3 bases at V and 3 bases at J, leaving 3 bases unmatched. Germline-derived CDR1 and CDR2 are SEHNR and FQNEAQ (reference sequence). This CDR3 has 16 amino acids. Sequencing was carried out using naive CD4+ T cells from blood. The chain joins TRBV7-9 to TRBJ2-1; 12 nucleotides match TRBD2. This sequence was found in a woman aged 18 to 35 in good health. The CDR3 spells CASSLGLAGVYNEQFF. In DNA, the CDR3 is TGTGCCAGCAGCTTGGGACTAGCGGGTGTCTACAATGAGCAGTTCTTC.